In this sample, the clone carrying this TCR beta chain turned up many times. Its target is not known. J was trimmed by 5 bases and V by 6 bases; bases with no gene match: 9. The germline V gene encodes CDR1 DFQATT and CDR2 SNEGSKA (reference sequence). The CDR3 sequence is 15 residues long. The data derive from a study of regulatory T cells in long-lasting Graves disease. Overall study results and limits: Repertoires from persistent disease leaned toward TRBV28, TRBJ1-2 and TRBJ2-5. The persistent group shared 2,741 public clonotypes, more than the approximately 970 shared by new patients.

Relying on iRepertoire HTBI primers and Arm-PCR of CDR3 regions, the team built TCR beta libraries. Per the study methods: Some 57 TRBV and some 15 TRBJ segments were identified across samples. TCRdb reanalysed the multiplex PCR reads using MiXCR and keeps one entry per CDR3 protein. The V and J calls reflect TCRdb's pipeline rather than the authors' work. The sample comprises about 240,000 distinct CDR3 sequences, around 20% of which are singletons, and around 13% rests with the top ten. This sample's time point: newly diagnosed GD, antithyroid drugs for less than 3 months. There was RNA extracted from PBMCs, and the TCR library was made from it. With EDTA tubes as the receptacles, about 9 milliliters of peripheral blood were drawn.

The chain couples TRBV20-1 to TRBJ2-7; TRBD2 matches at 14 bases. This receptor was taken from a female donor with Graves disease. Source: peripheral blood mononuclear cells (PBMCs), taken at new diagnosis, from a patient treated with antithyroid drugs. CDR3 loop: CSASRLAGGDNEQYF. DNA for the CDR3: TGCAGTGCGAGTAGACTAGCGGGAGGGGACAACGAGCAGTACTTC.